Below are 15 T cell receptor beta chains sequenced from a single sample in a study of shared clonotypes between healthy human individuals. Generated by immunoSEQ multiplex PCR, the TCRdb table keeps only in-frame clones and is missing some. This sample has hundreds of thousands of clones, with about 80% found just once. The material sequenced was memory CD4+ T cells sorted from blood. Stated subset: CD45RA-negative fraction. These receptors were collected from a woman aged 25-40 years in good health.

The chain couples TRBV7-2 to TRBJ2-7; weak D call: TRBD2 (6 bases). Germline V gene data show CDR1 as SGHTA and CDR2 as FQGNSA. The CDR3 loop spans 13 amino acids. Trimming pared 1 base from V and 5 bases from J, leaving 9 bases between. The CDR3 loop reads CASSLETGDEQYF. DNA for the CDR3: TGTGCCAGCAGCTTAGAAACGGGGGACGAGCAGTACTTC. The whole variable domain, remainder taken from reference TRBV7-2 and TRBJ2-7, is GAGVSQSPSNKVTEKGKDVELRCDPISGHTALYWYRQSLGQGLEFLIYFQGNSAPDKSGLPSDRFSAERTGGSVSTLTIQRTQQEDSAVYLCASSLETGDEQYFGPGTRLTVT.

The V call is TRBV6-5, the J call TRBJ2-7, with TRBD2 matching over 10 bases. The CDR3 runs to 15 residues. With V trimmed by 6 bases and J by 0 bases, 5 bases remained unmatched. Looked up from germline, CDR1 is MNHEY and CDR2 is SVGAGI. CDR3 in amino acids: CASSQGLADSYEQYF. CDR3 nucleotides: TGTGCCAGCAGCCAAGGACTAGCGGACTCCTACGAGCAGTACTTC.

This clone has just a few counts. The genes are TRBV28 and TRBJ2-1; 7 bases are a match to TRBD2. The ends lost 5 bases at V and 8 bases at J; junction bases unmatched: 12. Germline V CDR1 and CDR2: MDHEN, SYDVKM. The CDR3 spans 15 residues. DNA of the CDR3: TGTGCCAGCAGTGAGAGCGGGACCACCTCACATGAGCAGTTCTTC. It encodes CASSESGTTSHEQFF.

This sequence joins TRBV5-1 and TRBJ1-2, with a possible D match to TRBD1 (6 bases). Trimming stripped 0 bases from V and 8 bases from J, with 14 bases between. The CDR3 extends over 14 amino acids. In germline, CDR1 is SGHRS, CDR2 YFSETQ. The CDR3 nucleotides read TGCGCCAGCAGCTTGGGGAACCAGGGGTACGGCTACACCTTC. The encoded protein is CASSLGNQGYGYTF.

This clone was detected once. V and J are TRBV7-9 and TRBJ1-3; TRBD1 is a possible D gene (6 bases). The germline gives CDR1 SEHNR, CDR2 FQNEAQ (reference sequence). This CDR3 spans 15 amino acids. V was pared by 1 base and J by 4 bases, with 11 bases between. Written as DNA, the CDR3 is TGTGCCAGCAGCTTAGAAGGGGGTCCCGGAAACACCATATATTTT. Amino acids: CASSLEGGPGNTIYF.

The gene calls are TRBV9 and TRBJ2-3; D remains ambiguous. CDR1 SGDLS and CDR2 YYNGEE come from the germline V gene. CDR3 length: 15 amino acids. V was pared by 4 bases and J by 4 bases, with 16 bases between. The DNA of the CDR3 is TGTGCCAGCAGCTCCAATAGTGGGGTCCCAGATACGCAGTATTTT. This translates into CASSSNSGVPDTQYF.

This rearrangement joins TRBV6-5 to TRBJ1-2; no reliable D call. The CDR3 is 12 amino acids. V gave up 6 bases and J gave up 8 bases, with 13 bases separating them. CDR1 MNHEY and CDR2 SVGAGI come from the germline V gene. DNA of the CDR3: TGTGCCAGCAGGCAAGCGGAGGGAGGCTACACCTTC. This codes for CASRQAEGGYTF.

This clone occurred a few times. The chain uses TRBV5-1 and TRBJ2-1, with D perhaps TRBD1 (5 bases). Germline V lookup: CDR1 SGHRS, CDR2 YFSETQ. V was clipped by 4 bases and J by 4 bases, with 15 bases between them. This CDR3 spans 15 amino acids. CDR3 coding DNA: TGCGCCAGCAGCGCAGACAGCTCGCTTTACAATGAGCAGTTCTTC. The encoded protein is CASSADSSLYNEQFF.

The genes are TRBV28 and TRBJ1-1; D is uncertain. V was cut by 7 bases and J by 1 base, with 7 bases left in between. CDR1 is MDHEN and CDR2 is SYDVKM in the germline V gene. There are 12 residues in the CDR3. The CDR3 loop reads CASKEGNTEAFF. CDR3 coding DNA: TGTGCCAGCAAGGAGGGGAACACTGAAGCTTTCTTT. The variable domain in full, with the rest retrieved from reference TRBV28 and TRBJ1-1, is DVKVTQSSRYLVKRTGEKVFLECVQDMDHENMFWYRQDPGLGLRLIYFSYDVKMKEKGDIPEGYSVSREKKERFSLILESASTNQTSMYLCASKEGNTEAFFGQGTRLTVV.

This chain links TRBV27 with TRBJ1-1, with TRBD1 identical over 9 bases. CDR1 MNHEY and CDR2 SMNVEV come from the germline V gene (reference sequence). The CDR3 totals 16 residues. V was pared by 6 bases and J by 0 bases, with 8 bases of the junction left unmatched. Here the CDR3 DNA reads TGTGCCAGCAGAAACCAGGGACAGGGAATGAACACTGAAGCTTTCTTT. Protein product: CASRNQGQGMNTEAFF.

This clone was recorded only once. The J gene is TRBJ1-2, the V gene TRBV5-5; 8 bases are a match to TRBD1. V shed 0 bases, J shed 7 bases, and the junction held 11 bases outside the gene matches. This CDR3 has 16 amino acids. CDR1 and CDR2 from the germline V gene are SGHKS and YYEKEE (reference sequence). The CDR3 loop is CASSLASFGQGRGYTF. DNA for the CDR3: TGTGCCAGCAGCTTGGCCTCGTTTGGACAGGGCCGTGGCTACACCTTC.

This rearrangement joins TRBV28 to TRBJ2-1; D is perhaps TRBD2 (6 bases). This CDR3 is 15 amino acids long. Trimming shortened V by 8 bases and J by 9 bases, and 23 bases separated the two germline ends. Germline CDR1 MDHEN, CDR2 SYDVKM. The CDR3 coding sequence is TGTGCCAGCGCGCCGGGGGTCGGGAGCTTAGGTGAGCAGTTCTTC. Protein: CASAPGVGSLGEQFF.

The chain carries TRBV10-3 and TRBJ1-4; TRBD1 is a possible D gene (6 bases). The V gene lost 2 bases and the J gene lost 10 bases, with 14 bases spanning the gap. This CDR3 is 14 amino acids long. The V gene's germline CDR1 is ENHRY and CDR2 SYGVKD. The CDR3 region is CAISEVTGGGKLFF. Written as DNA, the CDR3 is TGTGCCATCAGTGAGGTGACAGGTGGTGGAAAACTGTTTTTT.

The CDR3 here is CASSESLTYHNSPLHF. The CDR3 bases are TGTGCCAGCAGTGAATCCTTGACATATCATAATTCACCCCTCCACTTT. The chain joins TRBV6-1 to TRBJ1-6; the D is unclear. The CDR3 contains 16 residues. Trimming stripped 2 bases from V and 5 bases from J, with 13 bases between. Germline CDR1 and CDR2: MNHNS and SASEGT.

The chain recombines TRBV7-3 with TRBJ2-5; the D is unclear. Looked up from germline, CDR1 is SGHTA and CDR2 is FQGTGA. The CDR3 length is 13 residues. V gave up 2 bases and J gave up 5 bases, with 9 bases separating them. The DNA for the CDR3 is TGTGCCAGCAGCTTAGCCCCCTTTGAGACCCAGTACTTC. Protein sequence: CASSLAPFETQYF.